One sample yielded the 27 T cell receptor beta chains listed below, sequenced in a study of technical replicates of blood from a few donors. Produced via immunoSEQ multiplex PCR; TCRdb's table is partial and in-frame only. The sample has 65,000 to 70,000 clones, about 87% seen once; the top ten hold less than 5%. Input material: PBMCs. The receptors shown here come from a human donor in good health. Some clones in this sample may be carry-over from other donors' samples.

The chain has TRBV19 and TRBJ2-5; perhaps TRBD2 as D (5 bases). The CDR3 covers 13 residues. With 4 bases removed from V and 5 bases from J, the gap between germline ends came to 11 bases. CDR1 is LNHDA and CDR2 is SQIVND in the germline V gene (reference sequence). The CDR3 spells CASSTSRGETQYF. The CDR3 DNA reads as TGTGCCAGTAGTACCTCAAGAGGGGAGACCCAGTACTTC.

This chain connects TRBV4-3 to TRBJ2-4; 10 nucleotides align to TRBD2. Germline CDR1 is LGHNA and CDR2 is YSLEER. The junction had 5 bases not matched to a gene; V was cut back by 3 bases and J by 6 bases. This CDR3 is 15 amino acids long. The CDR3 protein is CASSQVLAGTNIQYF. CDR3 DNA sequence: TGCGCCAGCAGCCAGGTACTAGCGGGGACAAACATTCAGTACTTC.

This chain joins TRBV7-9 and TRBJ1-2, with 8 positions matching TRBD1. Germline V gene data show CDR1 as SEHNR and CDR2 as FQNEAQ (reference sequence). The V gene end was trimmed by 4 bases and the J gene end by 0 bases; junction bases not matched to a gene: 4. This CDR3 has 15 residues. The CDR3 loop is CASSYPDRANYGYTF. The CDR3 DNA reads TGTGCCAGCAGCTATCCGGACAGGGCTAACTATGGCTACACCTTC.

V usage is TRBV5-6 and J usage is TRBJ2-7; 7 nucleotides align to TRBD1. Germline assignment: CDR1 SGHDT and CDR2 YYEEEE. This CDR3 spans 11 amino acids. The V segment lost 4 bases and the J segment 12 bases; nucleotides outside the gene matches: 7. The CDR3 here is CASSQGTVRYF. The CDR3 coding sequence is TGTGCCAGCAGCCAGGGGACAGTTCGGTACTTC.

This chain uses TRBV4-1 with TRBJ2-7, with 8 bases lining up with TRBD2. The CDR3 length is 17 residues. V shed 4 bases, J shed 4 bases, and the junction held 15 bases outside the gene matches. CDR1 and CDR2 (germline): MGHRA, YSYEKL. CDR3 loop: CASSLTPGLEISYEQYF. The CDR3 nucleotides are TGCGCCAGCAGCCTCACACCGGGACTAGAGATCTCGTACGAGCAGTACTTC.

This chain connects TRBV11-3 to TRBJ2-3, with 10 positions matching TRBD2. Germline V gene data show CDR1 as SGHNT and CDR2 as YENEEA. This CDR3 region has 17 residues. After removal of 1 base from V and 3 bases from J, the junction contained 7 bases not matched to a gene. The CDR3 protein is CASSLGSSGSNTDTQYF. CDR3 DNA: TGTGCCAGCAGCTTAGGGTCTAGCGGGAGTAATACAGATACGCAGTATTTT. Together with reference TRBV11-3 and TRBJ2-3, the CDR3 gives the full variable domain: EAGVVQSPRYKIIEKKQPVAFWCNPISGHNTLYWYLQNLGQGPELLIRYENEEAVDDSQLPKDRFSAERLKGVDSTLKIQPAELGDSAVYLCASSLGSSGSNTDTQYFGPGTRLTVL.

This clone was picked up one time. V usage is TRBV7-9 and J usage is TRBJ2-3; 13 nucleotides match TRBD2. V gave up 6 bases and J gave up 3 bases; unmatched junction bases: 12. This CDR3 region has 18 residues. CDR1 is SEHNR and CDR2 is FQNEAQ in the germline V gene (reference sequence). The CDR3 DNA sequence: TGTGCCAGCAGTCGATTTACTAGCGGGGGGGCCGGTACAGATACGCAGTATTTT. This sequence encodes CASSRFTSGGAGTDTQYF.

The chain is built from TRBV4-2 and TRBJ1-6; D is unresolved. From germline, CDR1 is LGHNA and CDR2 YNFKEQ. The CDR3 loop spans 16 amino acids. V lost 1 base, J lost 2 bases, and 9 bases lay in between. The DNA of the CDR3 is TGTGCCAGCAGCCAAGCCCTGAACACCTATAATTCACCCCTCCACTTT. Residues: CASSQALNTYNSPLHF.

This chain connects TRBV5-4 to TRBJ2-1; the D is unclear. CDR3 length equals 13 residues. The germline V gene encodes CDR1 SGHNT and CDR2 YYREEE (reference sequence). V lost 1 base to trimming and J lost 6 bases, with 8 bases between them. DNA for the CDR3: TGTGCCAGCAGCTTGTCAGAAATCAATGAGCAGTTCTTC. It translates to CASSLSEINEQFF.

The CDR3 is CASSDRWTSTDTQYF. For the CDR3, the DNA is TGCGCCAGCAGCGACCGGTGGACAAGCACAGATACGCAGTATTTT. The chain uses TRBV4-3 and TRBJ2-3, with a weak D call TRBD1 (5 bases). Germline loops: CDR1 LGHNA, CDR2 YSLEER. The CDR3 is 15 residues long. Trimming cost V 5 bases and J 0 bases, with 12 bases left between them.

In this sample, this clone turned up once. The chain recombines TRBV10-3 with TRBJ2-7; perhaps TRBD2 as D (6 bases). This CDR3 spans 11 amino acids. Germline CDR1 reads ENHRY; CDR2 reads SYGVKD. Trimming left V 11 bases short and J 6 bases short, with 14 bases between. The CDR3: CAAGSTIEQYF. The CDR3 nucleotides read TGTGCCGCGGGGAGTACGATCGAGCAGTACTTC.

For the CDR3, the DNA is TGTGCCAGCACCAGGGGACAGTTCGCAACGGGGGAAAAACTGTTTTTT. Its translation: CASTRGQFATGEKLFF. The chain uses TRBV5-6 and TRBJ1-4, with 7 bases matching TRBD1. Germline CDR1 and CDR2: SGHDT and YYEEEE. V gave up 6 bases and J gave up 8 bases; unmatched junction bases: 16. The CDR3 extends over 16 amino acids.

In nucleotides, the CDR3 is TGTGCCAGCAGCGGAGGGACTAGCGGGGGGGTAACGTTCGGGACCCAGTACTTC. Amino acids: CASSGGTSGGVTFGTQYF. J is TRBJ2-5 and V is TRBV7-2; TRBD2 aligns across 16 bases. The CDR3 is 18 amino acids. From germline, CDR1 is SGHTA and CDR2 FQGNSA. V was clipped by 5 bases and J by 7 bases; unmatched bases: 13.

This clone was counted once. V and J are TRBV7-8 and TRBJ2-1; D remains ambiguous. With 3 bases removed from V and 3 bases from J, the gap between germline ends came to 15 bases. In germline, CDR1 is SGHVS, CDR2 FQNEAQ. CDR3 length: 16 residues. CDR3 protein: CASSFEVVVIYNEQFF. CDR3 DNA sequence: TGTGCCAGCAGCTTTGAGGTAGTTGTTATCTACAATGAGCAGTTCTTC.

The chain is built from TRBV9 and TRBJ1-2; possible D gene TRBD1, 6 bases. This CDR3 contains 15 residues. The V gene's germline CDR1 is SGDLS and CDR2 YYNGEE. V lost 1 base and J 8 bases, leaving 18 bases between the germline ends. DNA for the CDR3: TGTGCCAGCAGCGTACCTCCCCAGGGGCTCAGGGGCTACACCTTC. Amino acid sequence: CASSVPPQGLRGYTF.

The V gene is TRBV9, the J gene TRBJ2-1; D may be TRBD2 (5 bases). Germline V gene data show CDR1 as SGDLS and CDR2 as YYNGEE. The CDR3 is 15 amino acids. Trimming left V 0 bases short and J 3 bases short, with 10 bases between. The DNA for the CDR3 is TGTGCCAGCAGCGTAGGGGCGGGCTTCTACAATGAGCAGTTCTTC. It codes for CASSVGAGFYNEQFF. Looking up the rest from reference TRBV9 and TRBJ2-1 gives the full variable domain: DSGVTQTPKHLITATGQRVTLRCSPRSGDLSVYWYQQSLDQGLQFLIQYYNGEERAKGNILERFSAQQFPDLHSELNLSSLELGDSALYFCASSVGAGFYNEQFFGPGTRLTVL.

The chain recombines TRBV12-5 with TRBJ2-1; TRBD2 might be the D (5 bases). The V end lost 3 bases, the J end lost 10 bases, and 10 bases lay between the germline ends. Germline CDR1 reads LGHNT; CDR2 reads FRNRAP. This CDR3 has 12 residues. CDR3 coding DNA: TGTGCTAGTGGTTTAGGACGAGGGGAGCAGTTCTTC. It yields the protein CASGLGRGEQFF.

The chain uses TRBV7-2 and TRBJ1-3, with TRBD1 identical over 8 bases. CDR1 and CDR2 from the germline V gene are SGHTA and FQGNSA. This CDR3 has 14 residues. Losses at the gene ends were 5 bases for V and 6 bases for J; bases not matched to a gene: 6. Here the CDR3 reads CASSQDRGANTIYF. The CDR3, as DNA: TGTGCCAGCAGCCAAGACAGGGGTGCAAACACCATATATTTT.

The chain recombines TRBV5-5 with TRBJ2-2, with 7 positions matching TRBD1. Germline trimming cut 3 bases from V and 0 bases from J; bases unmatched to any gene: 5. The CDR3 spans 16 residues. The germline V gene has CDR1 SGHKS and CDR2 YYEKEE (reference sequence). The CDR3 reads CASSSIGTANTGELFF. In DNA, the CDR3 is TGTGCCAGCAGCTCGATTGGGACAGCGAACACCGGGGAGCTGTTTTTT.

J is TRBJ1-1 and V is TRBV5-4, with TRBD1 matching over 8 bases. The CDR3 consists of 15 residues. Germline V gene lookup returns CDR1 SGHNT and CDR2 YYREEE (reference sequence). J lost 6 bases, V lost 0 bases, and 7 bases had no gene match. Here the CDR3 reads CASSLEAGGFSEAFF. The DNA of the CDR3 is TGTGCCAGCAGCTTGGAAGCAGGGGGCTTTTCTGAAGCTTTCTTT.

The chain recombines TRBV5-1 with TRBJ1-1; D remains unclear. V was pared by 0 bases and J by 3 bases, with 15 bases between. Germline CDR1 SGHRS, CDR2 YFSETQ. The CDR3 spans 16 residues. CDR3 residues: CASSLELGEVYTEAFF. DNA for the CDR3: TGCGCCAGCAGCTTGGAATTGGGAGAGGTGTACACTGAAGCTTTCTTT.

The CDR3 DNA reads as TGTGCCAGCAGCTGGGGACTAGCGGAGGCCCTCTACGAGCAGTACTTC. Protein product: CASSWGLAEALYEQYF. The chain recombines TRBV7-2 with TRBJ2-7, with 11 positions matching TRBD2. V gave up 4 bases and J gave up 3 bases; unmatched junction bases: 8. This CDR3 contains 16 residues. Germline V lookup: CDR1 SGHTA, CDR2 FQGNSA.

The J gene is TRBJ2-5, the V gene TRBV19; D is possibly TRBD1 (5 bases). Trimming removed 0 bases from V and 4 bases from J, with 12 bases in between. Germline V gene lookup returns CDR1 LNHDA and CDR2 SQIVND (reference sequence). The CDR3 spans 15 residues. This chain's CDR3 is CASSIDLNRRETQYF. The CDR3 nucleotides are TGTGCCAGTAGTATAGATCTCAACAGGAGAGAGACCCAGTACTTC.

The rearrangement joins TRBV10-3 to TRBJ1-1; a possible D gene is TRBD1 (5 bases). This CDR3 spans 14 amino acids. Germline CDR1 ENHRY, CDR2 SYGVKD. Trimming removed 10 bases from V and 4 bases from J, with 19 bases in between. In nucleotides, the CDR3 is TGTGCCAGTACGAGAGACAGTTTGGGCACTGAAGCTTTCTTT. Translated, it gives CASTRDSLGTEAFF.

The V call is TRBV4-1, the J call TRBJ1-3; tentatively, D is TRBD1 (6 bases). CDR3 length: 16 amino acids. Trimming cost V 1 base and J 0 bases, with 10 bases left between them. In germline, CDR1 is MGHRA, CDR2 YSYEKL. CDR3 residues: CASSQAGTPSGNTIYF. In nucleotides, the CDR3 is TGCGCCAGCAGCCAAGCAGGGACACCCTCTGGAAACACCATATATTTT.

The chain uses TRBV4-2 and TRBJ1-3; a possible D gene is TRBD1 (6 bases). V was shortened by 5 bases and J by 4 bases, with 18 bases between the two germline ends. The CDR3 loop spans 16 amino acids. CDR1 is LGHNA and CDR2 is YNFKEQ in the germline V gene. CDR3 amino acids: CASSLFGGLEGNTIYF. The CDR3, as DNA: TGTGCCAGCAGCTTATTTGGGGGCCTCGAGGGAAACACCATATATTTT.

The chain links TRBV5-6 to TRBJ2-5, with D perhaps matching TRBD2 (6 bases). The CDR3 sequence is 18 residues long. Germline V lookup: CDR1 SGHDT, CDR2 YYEEEE. V dropped 0 bases and J dropped 5 bases, with 23 bases sitting between them. The CDR3 reads CASSLEGFKTAGRETQYF. CDR3 DNA sequence: TGTGCCAGCAGCTTGGAAGGTTTTAAGACGGCGGGACGGGAGACCCAGTACTTC.